These 25 T cell receptor beta chains were sequenced from one sample in a study of Ad26.COV2.S vaccination and SARS-CoV-2 variants. Data came from immunoSEQ multiplex PCR; TCRdb stores just in-frame clones and leaves some out. The table has 350,000 to 450,000 clones, about 90% seen once; the top ten hold roughly 3.9%. The input for sequencing was peripheral blood, taken after recovery from COVID-19. Source of these receptors: a human donor who had recovered from COVID-19.

The chain is built from TRBV5-6 and TRBJ1-1, with 10 bases identical to TRBD1. This CDR3 contains 14 residues. Unmatched junction bases numbered 4, after V lost 5 bases and J lost 3 bases. Germline values: CDR1 SGHDT, CDR2 YYEEEE. For the CDR3, the DNA is TGTGCCAGCAGGGGGACAGGGGCTCACACTGAAGCTTTCTTT. The encoded protein is CASRGTGAHTEAFF.

V usage is TRBV5-1 and J usage is TRBJ2-5; the D is unclear. V was pared by 4 bases and J by 7 bases, with 14 bases between. The CDR3 sequence is 13 residues long. Germline V gene data show CDR1 as SGHRS and CDR2 as YFSETQ. In nucleotides, the CDR3 is TGCGCCAGCAGCGTCCGCGGAGTAGGGACCCAGTACTTC. It yields the protein CASSVRGVGTQYF.

The chain joins TRBV5-5 to TRBJ2-7; 7 bases line up with TRBD1. Germline CDR1 reads SGHKS; CDR2 reads YYEKEE (reference sequence). The CDR3 consists of 14 residues. Trimming cost V 4 bases and J 3 bases; bases outside gene matches: 7. In nucleotides, the CDR3 is TGTGCCAGCAGCCCCTGGGACAGCAACTACGAGCAGTACTTC. Amino acids: CASSPWDSNYEQYF.

J is TRBJ2-1 and V is TRBV5-6, with TRBD1 matching over 7 bases. CDR3 length equals 14 residues. The V gene end was trimmed by 0 bases and the J gene end by 10 bases; junction bases not matched to a gene: 7. Germline CDR1 SGHDT, CDR2 YYEEEE. The CDR3 DNA reads as TGTGCCAGCAGCTTGGGTAGGGGGCGCTACGAGCAGTTCTTC. It specifies CASSLGRGRYEQFF.

This chain links TRBV10-3 with TRBJ1-1; 7 nucleotides line up with TRBD1. This CDR3 has 14 amino acids. V trimming: 0 bases; J trimming: 11 bases; junction bases outside the gene matches: 9. CDR1 is ENHRY and CDR2 is SYGVKD in the germline V gene. The CDR3 nucleotides read TGTGCCATCAGTGAGTCGCCAGGGGGAGTGGGGGCTTTCTTT. Translating gives CAISESPGGVGAFF.

The V gene is TRBV7-6, the J gene TRBJ1-1; D is ambiguous. CDR1 is SGHVS, CDR2 FNYEAQ, per germline. The CDR3 is 15 amino acids. The ends were cut back, 5 bases at V and 5 bases at J, with 18 bases in the middle. The CDR3 loop is CASSASVHPGTEAFF. The CDR3 DNA reads as TGTGCCAGCAGCGCAAGCGTCCACCCGGGGACTGAAGCTTTCTTT.

This sequence joins TRBV7-8 and TRBJ1-6; maybe TRBD1 (5 bases). Germline CDR1 is SGHVS and CDR2 is FQNEAQ. CDR3 length equals 18 residues. Trimming pared 5 bases from V and 0 bases from J, leaving 17 bases between. CDR3 sequence: CASSRRARDRSYNSPLHF. CDR3 nucleotide sequence: TGTGCCAGCAGCCGCAGAGCCAGGGACCGCTCCTATAATTCACCCCTCCACTTT.

The CDR3 loop reads CASNPGDPYQETQYF. The CDR3 bases are TGTGCCAGCAATCCGGGAGATCCTTACCAAGAGACCCAGTACTTC. The chain has TRBV5-8 and TRBJ2-5; D perhaps matches TRBD2 (6 bases). Germline V gene data show CDR1 as SGHTS and CDR2 as YDEGEE. The CDR3 is 15 amino acids. V gave up 6 bases and J gave up 0 bases, with 15 bases separating them.

This chain connects TRBV15 to TRBJ2-6; possibly TRBD1 for D (6 bases). The CDR3 spans 15 residues. CDR1 and CDR2 from the germline V gene are LNHNV and YYDKDF (reference sequence). V was clipped by 5 bases and J by 4 bases, with 12 bases between them. The CDR3 nucleotides are TGTGCCACCAGCGGACAGTCGTCGGGGGCCAACGTCCTGACTTTC. It yields the protein CATSGQSSGANVLTF.

V usage is TRBV11-2 and J usage is TRBJ2-3, with D maybe TRBD2 (6 bases). Germline V gene lookup returns CDR1 SGHAT and CDR2 FQNNGV. V was clipped by 1 base and J by 7 bases, with 12 bases between them. This CDR3 contains 14 residues. The CDR3: CASSLGRGTYTQYF. CDR3 coding DNA: TGTGCCAGCAGCTTAGGGCGGGGAACTTATACGCAGTATTTT.

The genes are TRBV27 and TRBJ2-7, with a tentative D call TRBD2 (6 bases). The CDR3 has 13 residues. V shed 5 bases and J shed 3 bases, with 11 bases lying between them. CDR1 and CDR2 (germline): MNHEY, SMNVEV (reference sequence). The CDR3 nucleotides are TGTGCCAGCAGTGCGGGACGGAACTACGAGCAGTACTTC. This codes for CASSAGRNYEQYF.

This sequence joins TRBV6-2 or TRBV6-3 and TRBJ2-7, with no clear D. Trimming pared 1 base from V and 7 bases from J, leaving 14 bases between. Looked up from germline, CDR1 is MNHEY and CDR2 is SVGEGT. CDR3 length equals 14 residues. The CDR3 loop reads CASSYLAEVGEQYF. The CDR3 region has the DNA TGTGCCAGCAGTTACTTGGCCGAAGTTGGAGAGCAGTACTTC.

This clone was seen once. The J gene is TRBJ2-1, the V gene TRBV7-8, with TRBD2 matching 11 bases. Germline-derived CDR1 and CDR2 are SGHVS and FQNEAQ. This CDR3 has 15 residues. V lost 5 bases, J lost 8 bases, and 8 bases stayed unmatched. The CDR3 nucleotides are TGTGCCAGCAGCCCACTAGCGGGGGTGGGGGATGAGCAGTTCTTC. Encoded protein: CASSPLAGVGDEQFF.

The gene calls are TRBV7-8 and TRBJ2-7, with TRBD1 identical over 9 bases. This CDR3 is built from 13 residues. V shed 6 bases and J 6 bases; nucleotides not matched to a gene: 6. Germline loops: CDR1 SGHVS, CDR2 FQNEAQ. The CDR3 region has the DNA TGTGCCAGCAGTCCCGGGACAGGGCCCGAGCAGTACTTC. Its translation: CASSPGTGPEQYF.

The chain links TRBV7-2 to TRBJ1-1; no definite D call. This CDR3 is built from 14 residues. The V gene lost 1 base and the J gene lost 1 base, with 7 bases spanning the gap. Germline V lookup: CDR1 SGHTA, CDR2 FQGNSA. As DNA, the CDR3 is TGTGCCAGCAGCTTAGTCGAGTCGAACACTGAAGCTTTCTTT. This translates into CASSLVESNTEAFF.

Remarks on this clone: Germline and junction disagree at one end, which may indicate a read error. The V gene is TRBV6-1, the J gene TRBJ2-1, with 9 bases matching TRBD2. This CDR3 has 14 residues. Germline V lookup: CDR1 MNHNS, CDR2 SASEGT. CDR3 in DNA: TGTGCCAGCAGGGAAGCGGGGGGCGACAATGAGCAGTTCTTC. This translates into CASREAGGDNEQFF.

The V call is TRBV9, the J call TRBJ1-2, with 7 bases matching TRBD1. Per the germline V gene, CDR1 is SGDLS and CDR2 is YYNGEE. After removal of 3 bases from V and 3 bases from J, the junction contained 11 bases not matched to a gene. This CDR3 is 16 amino acids long. The CDR3 region is CASSARDRDSDYGYTF. The CDR3 nucleotides are TGTGCCAGCAGCGCCCGCGACAGGGATTCCGACTATGGCTACACCTTC.

This CDR3 is CASSPGGAGYTF. CDR3 sequence (DNA): TGTGCCAGCTCACCGGGGGGCGCTGGCTACACCTTC. The chain has TRBV18 and TRBJ1-2; D is perhaps TRBD1 (6 bases). The CDR3 is 12 amino acids. Germline V CDR1 and CDR2: KGHSH, LQKENI. V gave up 3 bases and J gave up 7 bases, with 9 bases separating them.

The chain links TRBV7-6 to TRBJ2-1, with TRBD2 matching over 10 bases. CDR3 length: 16 amino acids. From germline, CDR1 is SGHVS and CDR2 FNYEAQ. The V segment lost 3 bases and the J segment 6 bases; nucleotides outside the gene matches: 8. CDR3 sequence: CASSLAGTSVGNEQFF. CDR3 bases: TGTGCCAGCAGCTTGGCCGGGACTAGCGTTGGCAATGAGCAGTTCTTC. The complete variable domain, with remaining parts taken from reference TRBV7-6 and TRBJ2-1, reads GAGVSQSPRYKVTKRGQDVALRCDPISGHVSLYWYRQALGQGPEFLTYFNYEAQQDKSGLPNDRFSAERPEGSISTLTIQRTEQRDSAMYRCASSLAGTSVGNEQFFGPGTRLTVL.

The chain carries TRBV10-1 and TRBJ2-1, with 12 bases lining up with TRBD1. Trimming removed 7 bases from V and 13 bases from J; junction bases left unmatched: 8. This CDR3 region has 13 residues. Looked up from germline, CDR1 is WNHNN and CDR2 is SYGVQD (reference sequence). CDR3 in amino acids: CASTDRDRGPQFF. CDR3 coding DNA: TGCGCCAGCACCGACAGGGACAGGGGGCCCCAGTTCTTC.

V and J are TRBV7-2 and TRBJ1-2; D remains ambiguous. This CDR3 has 15 residues. Germline V CDR1 and CDR2: SGHTA, FQGNSA. V was trimmed by 1 base and J by 1 base, leaving 10 bases between them. CDR3 in amino acids: CASSLESRINYGYTF. The CDR3 DNA follows: TGTGCCAGCAGCTTAGAGAGCCGGATTAACTATGGCTACACCTTC.

The genes are TRBV9 and TRBJ1-1; D is unresolved. The CDR3 has 13 amino acids. V was clipped by 0 bases and J by 5 bases, with 8 bases between them. Germline V gene lookup returns CDR1 SGDLS and CDR2 YYNGEE. The CDR3 loop is CASSVDTLTEAFF. CDR3 nucleotide sequence: TGTGCCAGCAGCGTAGATACTTTGACTGAAGCTTTCTTT.

The chain is built from TRBV13 and TRBJ2-3; D is unresolved. Germline lookup yields CDR1 PRHDT and CDR2 FYEKMQ (reference sequence). Trimming removed 4 bases at V and 6 bases at J, with 8 bases between. The CDR3 is 12 amino acids. The CDR3 here is CASSSFSDTQYF. The DNA for the CDR3 is TGTGCCAGCAGCTCTTTCTCTGATACGCAGTATTTT.

V gene TRBV4-2 combines with J gene TRBJ2-5, with D possibly being TRBD1 (6 bases). V was cut by 2 bases and J by 2 bases, with 21 bases left in between. The CDR3 is 18 amino acids. Germline CDR1 LGHNA, CDR2 YNFKEQ. The CDR3 loop is CASSQWGQAYSGQETQYF. CDR3 coding DNA: TGTGCCAGCAGCCAATGGGGGCAGGCCTACTCGGGACAAGAGACCCAGTACTTC.

The chain uses TRBV27 and TRBJ2-3; D assignment may be TRBD1 or TRBD2 (5 bases each). Trimming shortened V by 7 bases and J by 0 bases, and 14 bases separated the two germline ends. Per germline, CDR1 MNHEY and CDR2 SMNVEV (reference sequence). The CDR3 runs 15 residues. The CDR3 sequence is CASTPLGGSTDTQYF. CDR3 coding DNA: TGTGCCAGCACCCCCCTTGGGGGTAGCACAGATACGCAGTATTTT.